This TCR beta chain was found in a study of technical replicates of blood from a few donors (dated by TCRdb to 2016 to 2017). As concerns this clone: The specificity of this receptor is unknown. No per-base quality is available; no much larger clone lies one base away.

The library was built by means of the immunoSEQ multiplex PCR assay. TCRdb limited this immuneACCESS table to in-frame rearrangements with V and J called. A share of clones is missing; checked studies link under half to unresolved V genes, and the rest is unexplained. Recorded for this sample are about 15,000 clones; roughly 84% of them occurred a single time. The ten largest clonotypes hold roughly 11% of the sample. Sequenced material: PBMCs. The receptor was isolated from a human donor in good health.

The DNA is as follows: TGTGCCTGGAGTGTACAGTCAGGGCCCGCGGGGACGCAGTATTTT. Translation gives CAWSVQSGPAGTQYF. The rearranged segments are TRBV30 and TRBJ2-3; the best D guess is TRBD2, with 6 bases matching. The germline V gene encodes CDR1 GTSNPN and CDR2 SVGIG (reference sequence). Deletion took 0 bases off V and 9 bases off J, with a span of 19 bases between the germline ends. The CDR3 has 15 amino acids, counting the end cysteine and phenylalanine. This entry keeps only the CDR3 DNA: 45 bases, framed from base 1.